The present entry profiles one T cell receptor (beta chain) with its context. In the original workflow: Reference gene primer amplification yielded estimated nucleated cell counts. This table comes from immunoSEQ multiplex PCR, and its TCRdb copy is limited to in-frame clones, with some not included. V, J and clone size derive from that table, while D and trimming were established from the DNA sequence. This sample has roughly 120,000 clones; about 92% occur once, and the top ten carry approximately 5%. CDR3 length: 14 residues. Germline V gene data show CDR1 as KGHSH and CDR2 as LQKENI. V dropped 3 bases and J dropped 0 bases, with 6 bases sitting between them. Enrolled during active infection, Seattle patients were then followed longitudinally. This specimen comes from a study of blood T cell repertoires in COVID-19. Study as a whole: Samples came from the United States, Italy and Spain, spanning acute and convalescent COVID-19.

The chain joins TRBV18 to TRBJ2-1; D remains ambiguous. Sequencing used peripheral blood. This sequence was found in a man in his sixties with COVID-19, enrolled during active disease. The chain's CDR3 is CASSPPSSYNEQFF. Here the CDR3 DNA reads TGTGCCAGCTCACCGCCTAGCTCCTACAATGAGCAGTTCTTC. Together with reference TRBV18 and TRBJ2-1, the CDR3 gives the full variable domain: NAGVMQNPRHLVRRRGQEARLRCSPMKGHSHVYWYRQLPEEGLKFMVYLQKENIIDESGMPKERFSAEFPKEGPSILRIQQVVRGDSAAYFCASSPPSSYNEQFFGPGTRLTVL.